This T cell receptor (beta chain) was found in a study of T cells in Graves' hyperthyroidism and ophthalmopathy. There were TCR beta CDR3 regions amplified from RNA transcripts. Primed by the HTBI set, a first-round RT-PCR was run on the TCR CDR3. TCRdb re-analysed the multiplex PCR reads in MiXCR, keeping a single row per CDR3 protein. Of some 720,000 distinct CDR3 sequences in the sample, about 17% were seen once. Study-level results: From stable hyperthyroidism, ophthalmopathy was set apart by a 13 V-J model.

Of note for this clonotype: The antigen is unknown.

Per the germline V gene, CDR1 is GTSNPN and CDR2 is SVGIG (reference sequence). CDR3 length: 13 residues. V was pared by 4 bases and J by 8 bases, with 17 bases between. The TCR sequence derives from a man between 18 and 35 years old with Graves' hyperthyroidism. V and J are TRBV30 and TRBJ1-2; D uncertain. Sequencing was performed on blood. CDR3 sequence (DNA): TGTGCCTGGATAGATTGGGGAGCCGGCGGCTACACCTTC. This gives the protein CAWIDWGAGGYTF.